This entry features one T cell receptor beta chain sequence. Sequencing used immunoSEQ multiplex PCR; TCRdb keeps in-frame clones, though not all of them. The repertoire holds fewer than 85,000 clones, with 94% as singletons. This specimen comes from a study of T cell changes during pregnancy in multiple sclerosis. This CDR3 has 16 residues. CDR1 is MNHNS and CDR2 is SASEGT in the germline V gene. Trimming took 1 base from V and 1 from J, leaving 14 bases between them. This specimen consisted of peripheral blood, obtained in the third trimester of pregnancy. The source is a female donor with multiple sclerosis, enrolled in a pregnancy study. The chain links TRBV6-1 to TRBJ2-7; TRBD2 is a possible D gene (6 bases). CDR3 amino acids: CASSEVPGLASYEQYF. CDR3 bases: TGTGCCAGCAGTGAAGTTCCGGGACTCGCGTCCTACGAGCAGTACTTC.